This T cell receptor beta chain was documented in a study of T cells in Graves' hyperthyroidism and ophthalmopathy (dated by TCRdb to the late 2010s). For context, the study as a whole: Peripheral blood samples were taken at initial diagnosis, before any treatment was given. TCR V-J signatures able to tell the groups apart were searched for in a discovery cohort of approximately 95 patients, of whom approximately 40 had Graves' ophthalmopathy and around 57 had stable Graves' hyperthyroidism. In roughly six Graves' hyperthyroidism patients, the study also compared T-cell repertoires from thyroid tissue with T-cell repertoires from blood. TCR Vbeta CDR3 sequencing of fewer than 150 peripheral blood samples (approximately 44 ophthalmopathy, around 80 hyperthyroidism and approximately 17 progressor patients) is reported in the paper. An independent validation cohort of around 20 hyperthyroidism patients and about 16 patients who later progressed to ophthalmopathy tested prospective prediction of ophthalmopathy. The 100 discovery patients were randomly split 7:3 into training and test sets. Following sampling, methimazole starting at 30 mg daily was given to hyperthyroidism patients, and high-dose intravenous methylprednisolone was given to ophthalmopathy patients. Overall results and qualifications from the work: No statistical method was used to fix the sample size in advance, and group allocation was not hidden from the investigators. In cross-validation, a model built on a 13 V-J signature told ophthalmopathy apart from stable hyperthyroidism with 85% to 90% sensitivity and about 81% specificity, and in testing the same model reached 80%/75%. In validation, progression to ophthalmopathy was predicted by the model with almost 71% sensitivity and 72% to 85% specificity, a median of roughly 6.4 months before onset. Blood samples also contained most of the expanded thyroid clonotypes (frequency above 0.001), which suggests that blood repertoires may reflect thyroid immune responses.

Graves' hyperthyroidism was defined as stable when no progression to ophthalmopathy occurred over 18 months of follow-up. Hyperthyroidism patients were newly diagnosed, had a disease duration of under 2 months, and were aged 18 to 65 years. Any patient with an uncontrolled infection, another autoimmune disease, pregnancy or lactation was excluded. Clinical symptoms, serum thyroxine and TRAb, thyroid ultrasound, and orbital computed tomography formed the basis for the diagnoses. PBMCs were isolated from more than 8 ml of fresh peripheral blood by Ficoll-Paque density gradient centrifugation. Trizol reagent was used to extract total RNA, and RNA quality was then checked on an Agilent 2100 Bioanalyzer. The TCR beta CDR3 regions were amplified from the RNA transcripts. The TCR CDR3 was subjected to a first round of RT-PCR using the HTBI primer set and the Qiagen OneStep RT-PCR kit. Libraries were constructed in a second round of multiplex PCR, after which size selection and purification were performed. The libraries were sequenced on an Illumina HiSeq2000 using paired-end 100 bp reads. In the authors' own workflow: SOAPnuke was used to process the raw data, removing reads that contained adapters or uncalled bases, had a mean Phred below 15, or lacked an exact match to the constant primer or identifier. High-quality paired reads were merged with COPE v1.2.5, and unique nucleotide sequences were defined as clonotypes. MiTCR v1.1 was used to align clonotypes to the IMGT TRBV, TRBD and TRBJ reference segments. The analysis included only V-J combinations with a frequency above 0.0001, which together covered 99% to 99.2% of the repertoires. The TCS score was defined as the ratio of F50 (clonal expansion) to E x V (chaos), calculated using BLOSUM62-based TCRdist between CDR3 peptides within each V-J. Welch's t-statistics and random forest reduced around 520 V-J features to 13, which were used in a naive Bayes classifier (R e1071). Through fastp at Q25 and MiXCR, TCRdb rebuilt clones from the public reads, retaining in-frame beta chains. Entries that share a CDR3 protein sequence are merged under the most common genes and DNA. Here the V and J calls rest on TCRdb's processing, not on the authors' analysis. The sample profile shows fewer than 600,000 distinct CDR3 sequences; about 15% of them were found once. Of the sample, over 11% is held by the ten largest clones.

CDR1 DFQATT and CDR2 SNEGSKA are derived from the germline V gene (reference sequence). Trimming at the junction amounts to 4 bases on V and 8 bases on J, and the germline ends lie 9 bases apart. The CDR3, cysteine through phenylalanine, is 11 amino acids long. Only the CDR3 DNA is retained, 33 bases long and in frame from the first base. Ten or more counts support this clonotype. No antigen is known for it. There are no base qualities to consult, and no much larger clone falls within one base. The rearrangement joined TRBV20-1 to TRBJ2-1; no D segment can be confidently identified. What was sequenced was blood. The receptor comes from a woman aged 35 to 49 with Graves' hyperthyroidism. CDR3 sequence: CSATETDEQFF. The DNA sequence reads TGCAGTGCTACTGAAACCGATGAGCAGTTCTTC.